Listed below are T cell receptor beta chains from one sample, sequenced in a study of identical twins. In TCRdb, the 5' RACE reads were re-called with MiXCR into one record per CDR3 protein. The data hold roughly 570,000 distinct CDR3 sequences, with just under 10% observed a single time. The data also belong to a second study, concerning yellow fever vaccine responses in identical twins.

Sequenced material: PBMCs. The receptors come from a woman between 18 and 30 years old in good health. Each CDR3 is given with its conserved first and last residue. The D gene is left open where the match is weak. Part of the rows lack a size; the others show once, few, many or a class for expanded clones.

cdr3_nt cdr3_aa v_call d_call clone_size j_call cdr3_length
TGTGCCAGCAGTCCTGGACAGGTCAATCAGCCCCAGCATTTT CASSPGQVNQPQHF TRBV12-3/TRBV12-4 TRBD1 many TRBJ1-5 14
TGCAGTGCTAGAGGAGGGGAACGTTCTAGCGGTATGGATACGCAGTATTTT CSARGGERSSGMDTQYF TRBV20-1 TRBD2 many TRBJ2-3 17
TGTGCCAGCAGCTTATTTGTAGGCGTCGAGCAGTACTTC CASSLFVGVEQYF TRBV11-2 NA few TRBJ2-7 13
TGCAGTGCTGGGACAGTGTATTCACCCCTCCACTTT CSAGTVYSPLHF TRBV20-1 TRBD1 few TRBJ1-6 12
TGTGCCAGCAGTCCCGGGACCTCAGATACGCAGTATTTT CASSPGTSDTQYF TRBV28 NA many TRBJ2-3 13
TGTGCCAGCGCCGGCGGGGGCTCCTACAATGAGCAGTTCTTC CASAGGGSYNEQFF TRBV6-1 TRBD2 few TRBJ2-1 14
TGTGCCAGCAGCCCCGGGACAGGACTAGTCCGCGCGAATGAGCTGTTCTTC CASSPGTGLVRANELFF TRBV7-9 NA NA TRBJ2-1 17
TGTGCCAGCAGTGAACCGGGACAAAAATACGAGCAGTACTTC CASSEPGQKYEQYF TRBV6-1 NA many TRBJ2-7 14
TGTGCCATCAGTGACTCCGGACAAGAAGAGACCCAGTACTTC CAISDSGQEETQYF TRBV10-3 NA NA TRBJ2-5 14
TGTGCCAGCAGCATAGGCTCAGGGGGATTTGGAAACACCATATATTTT CASSIGSGGFGNTIYF TRBV7-2 TRBD1 many TRBJ1-3 16
TGTGCCAGCAGCACATGGGGGGGTACTGAAGCTTTCTTT CASSTWGGTEAFF TRBV12-3/TRBV12-4 NA many TRBJ1-1 13
TGCGCCAGCAGCCAAGAGCGGGCGGGCACCGGGGAGCTGTTTTTT CASSQERAGTGELFF TRBV4-3 NA NA TRBJ2-2 15
TGCGCCAGCAGCTTGGTCCGAGCGGGGGAGCAGTACTTC CASSLVRAGEQYF TRBV5-1 TRBD2 few TRBJ2-7 13
TGTGCCAGCAGTTTTCAAACCGGGGGGCCTTACGAGCAGTACTTC CASSFQTGGPYEQYF TRBV12-3/TRBV12-4 NA many TRBJ2-7 15
TGTGCCAGCAGCCTTAGTATTGGGCCCGGGGACAATGAGCAGTTCTTC CASSLSIGPGDNEQFF TRBV7-2 NA few TRBJ2-1 16
TGTGCCAGCAGTTTAATCACGGCGATCGAGCAGTTCTTC CASSLITAIEQFF TRBV12-3/TRBV12-4 NA many TRBJ2-1 13
TGTGCCAGCAGCGAGGAGCGGGGGGGCCTCGGTACGCAGTATTTT CASSEERGGLGTQYF TRBV9 TRBD2 many TRBJ2-3 15
TGTGCCAGCAGTCCCCGGGGGGGGACCTCCGAGCAGTACTTC CASSPRGGTSEQYF TRBV27 TRBD2 many TRBJ2-7 14
TGCGCCAGCAGCCCCGGGCACAGTCAAGAGACCCAGTACTTC CASSPGHSQETQYF TRBV5-1 NA NA TRBJ2-5 14
TGCAGTGCTAGCTTAGGACTAGGGACTAGCGGCTATGAGCAGTTCTTC CSASLGLGTSGYEQFF TRBV20-1 TRBD2 NA TRBJ2-1 16
TGTGCCAGCAGCAGACAGGGGTTGATCGAGCAGTACTTC CASSRQGLIEQYF TRBV6-2/TRBV6-3 TRBD1 NA TRBJ2-7 13
TGCGCCAGCAGCTTGGAGTCCAGGAACTACGAGCAGTACTTC CASSLESRNYEQYF TRBV5-1 NA many TRBJ2-7 14
TGTGCCAGCAGTCGGGGCAGTCTGGATACGCAGTATTTT CASSRGSLDTQYF TRBV6-6 NA many TRBJ2-3 13
TGTGCCAGCAGCTTTACTAGCGGGGGGCTCACAGATACGCAGTATTTT CASSFTSGGLTDTQYF TRBV7-2 TRBD2 NA TRBJ2-3 16
TGTGCCAGCAGTACAGATAGCAATCAGCCCCAGCATTTT CASSTDSNQPQHF TRBV2 NA few TRBJ1-5 13
TGTGCCAGCAGTTCCAGGGGCCCGAGAGAGCTGTTTTTT CASSSRGPRELFF TRBV3-1 NA NA TRBJ2-2 13
TGTGCCAGTACGAGGGGACAGCTTTTGGGGGAGACCCAGTACTTC CASTRGQLLGETQYF TRBV19 TRBD1 few TRBJ2-5 15
TGTGCCAGCAGCCAACAATGGCTAGCAGGCAATGAGCAGTTCTTC CASSQQWLAGNEQFF TRBV3-1 NA many TRBJ2-1 15
TGTGCCACCAGCAGAGATCCCGGGTACTCCTACAATGAGCAGTTCTTC CATSRDPGYSYNEQFF TRBV15 NA few TRBJ2-1 16
TGCAGTGCTAGAGAAACAGGGACCCACTATGGCTACACCTTC CSARETGTHYGYTF TRBV20-1 NA few TRBJ1-2 14
TGTGCCAGCAGACAGGGGAATTCACCCCTCCACTTT CASRQGNSPLHF TRBV12-3/TRBV12-4 TRBD1 few TRBJ1-6 12
TGTGCCAGCAGCCAACTAAGCGGGGCTAGCACAGATACGCAGTATTTT CASSQLSGASTDTQYF TRBV4-2 TRBD2 few TRBJ2-3 16
TGCAGTGCTATTCAGGGGAGGCAAGAGACCCAGTACTTC CSAIQGRQETQYF TRBV20-1 NA NA TRBJ2-5 13
TGTGCCAGCAGTCCCCGGACGGTAATCAATGAGCAGTTCTTC CASSPRTVINEQFF TRBV6-2/TRBV6-3 NA many TRBJ2-1 14
TGTGCCACCAGTGATATCGGGCTAGCGGGAGCCCATGAGCAGTTCTTC CATSDIGLAGAHEQFF TRBV24-1 TRBD2 few TRBJ2-1 16
TGCGCCAGCAGCCCCGGGACTAGCGGGGATTTAGATACGCAGTATTTT CASSPGTSGDLDTQYF TRBV5-1 TRBD2 few TRBJ2-3 16
TGCAGTGCCCGACCGACTAGCGGGGCGAACACCGGGGAGCTGTTTTTT CSARPTSGANTGELFF TRBV20-1 TRBD2 many TRBJ2-2 16
TGTGCCAGCAGCAAAAGGACTAGCGGGACCCCCGGCCTTTCCTACGAGCAGTACTTC CASSKRTSGTPGLSYEQYF TRBV3-1 TRBD2 many TRBJ2-7 19
TGCGCCAGCAGCCAAGATTTCGGACTAATCCAAGAGACCCAGTACTTC CASSQDFGLIQETQYF TRBV4-3 NA few TRBJ2-5 16
TGTGCCAGCAGCCAAGAAACGGGCCTGGGGGGCTACACCTTC CASSQETGLGGYTF TRBV3-1 NA few TRBJ1-2 14
TGCTGTGCTAGAGGGCAAGGGCGGGATGACACCGGGGAGCTGTTTTTT CCARGQGRDDTGELFF TRBV20-1 NA NA TRBJ2-2 16
TGTGCTAGTGGTTCGGATAATCAGCCCCAGCATTTT CASGSDNQPQHF TRBV12-5 NA many TRBJ1-5 12